The 9 T cell receptor beta chains in this list originate from one sample, sequenced in a study of T cells after somatic rescue of genetic block. Sequencing was performed with immunoSEQ multiplex PCR; in TCRdb, only in-frame clones are kept and a portion is missing. The profile shows tens of thousands of clones, roughly 90% of them singletons. What was sequenced was peripheral blood mononuclear cells (PBMCs). Every receptor here comes from a young man.

The J gene is TRBJ1-6, the V gene TRBV2; possible D gene TRBD1, 5 bases. The CDR3 spans 13 residues. Germline V gene sequence: CDR1 SNHLY, CDR2 FYNNEI. V dropped 4 bases and J dropped 8 bases, with 9 bases sitting between them. The CDR3 sequence: CASSADRYSPLHF. The CDR3 coding sequence is TGTGCCAGCAGTGCAGACAGATATTCACCCCTCCACTTT.

The rearrangement links TRBV6-5 to TRBJ2-7; no firm D call. The CDR3 is 14 amino acids. Germline CDR1 is MNHEY and CDR2 is SVGAGI. V lost 5 bases and J lost 0, with 11 bases in between. DNA of the CDR3: TGTGCCAGCAGTGAATCAATCAGCTCCTACGAGCAGTACTTC. Translation gives CASSESISSYEQYF.

The rearrangement uses TRBV4-1 and TRBJ2-7, with D maybe TRBD2 (5 bases). This CDR3 contains 15 residues. The germline V gene has CDR1 MGHRA and CDR2 YSYEKL. V was clipped by 1 base and J by 1 base, with 11 bases between them. The CDR3 reads CASSQGAGGSYEQYF. CDR3 nucleotides: TGCGCCAGCAGCCAAGGGGCGGGCGGATCCTACGAGCAGTACTTC.

The count of this clone is one. V gene TRBV4-1 combines with J gene TRBJ2-2; a possible D gene is TRBD1 (5 bases). This CDR3 is 13 amino acids long. V shed 2 bases and J shed 4 bases, with 5 bases lying between them. Germline V CDR1 and CDR2: MGHRA, YSYEKL. The CDR3 sequence: CASSQRGTGELFF. In nucleotides, the CDR3 is TGCGCCAGCAGCCAAAGGGGCACCGGGGAGCTGTTTTTT.

The V and J genes are TRBV5-1 and TRBJ2-1, with TRBD2 as a possible D gene (5 bases). Trimming shortened V by 2 bases and J by 8 bases, and 14 bases separated the two germline ends. This CDR3 has 14 amino acids. Per the germline V gene, CDR1 is SGHRS and CDR2 is YFSETQ. CDR3 bases: TGCGCCAGCAGCTTCGGGGAGTCGAAGGATGAGCAGTTCTTC. It specifies CASSFGESKDEQFF.

The CDR3 region is CASSVEGGTGVGSPLHF. The DNA of the CDR3 is TGTGCCAGCAGCGTAGAGGGGGGGACAGGGGTAGGATCACCCCTCCACTTT. The genes are TRBV9 and TRBJ1-6, with 10 positions matching TRBD1. The CDR3 extends over 17 amino acids. The ends lost 0 bases at V and 10 bases at J; junction bases unmatched: 10. Germline V CDR1 and CDR2: SGDLS, YYNGEE.

This clone is a singleton in its sample. J is TRBJ2-7 and V is TRBV30; D unclear. The length of the CDR3 is 14 residues. The V end lost 0 bases, the J end lost 2 bases, and 11 bases lay between the germline ends. Germline CDR1 reads GTSNPN; CDR2 reads SVGIG (reference sequence). CDR3 DNA: TGTGCCTGGAGTGTATTCGGCAGTACCTACGAGCAGTACTTC. Its protein is CAWSVFGSTYEQYF.

The chain uses TRBV30 and TRBJ2-3; TRBD1 matches 10 bases. The ends lost 4 bases at V and 1 base at J; junction bases unmatched: 2. The CDR3 has 14 amino acids. Germline CDR1 GTSNPN, CDR2 SVGIG (reference sequence). The CDR3 sequence: CAWTGTGGTDTQYF. The CDR3 DNA follows: TGTGCCTGGACCGGGACAGGGGGCACAGATACGCAGTATTTT. The entire variable domain, with the rest obtained from reference TRBV30 and TRBJ2-3, is as follows: SQTIHQWPATLVQPVGSPLSLECTVEGTSNPNLYWYRQAAGRGLQLLFYSVGIGQISSEVPQNLSASRPQDRQFILSSKKLLLSDSGFYLCAWTGTGGTDTQYFGPGTRLTVL.

The genes are TRBV28 and TRBJ2-7; a weak D match, TRBD1 (5 bases). Germline assignment: CDR1 MDHEN and CDR2 SYDVKM. Trimming pared 5 bases from V and 3 bases from J, leaving 14 bases between. This CDR3 is built from 14 residues. The DNA for the CDR3 is TGTGCCAGCAGTGCCCTGGGGCAGGGCTACGAGCAGTACTTC. Amino acids: CASSALGQGYEQYF.